These 26 T cell receptor beta chains share one sample of origin, sequenced in a study of monozygotic twins with inflammatory bowel disease. One entry per CDR3 protein, without DNA, is what TCRdb gives after re-calling the 5' RACE reads. The repertoire shows about 380,000 distinct CDR3 sequences; the top ten hold about 2.5%. What was sequenced was blood. These receptor sequences come from a human donor with ulcerative colitis or Crohn's disease, or a healthy co-twin of an affected twin (not recorded which).

The rearrangement uses TRBV5-1 and TRBJ2-5; TCRdb returns TRBD1, unconfirmable since there is no DNA. Germline CDR1 is SGHRS and CDR2 is YFSETQ. The CDR3 is 14 amino acids. The CDR3 region is CASSSDGTQETQYF.

The rearrangement links TRBV2 to TRBJ2-2; the D gene TCRdb calls, TRBD1, cannot be checked with no DNA. Germline assignment: CDR1 SNHLY and CDR2 FYNNEI. The CDR3 contains 15 residues. CDR3: CASRREQGGSGELFF.

V and J are TRBV6-5 and TRBJ2-1; TCRdb reports TRBD2, a call that lacks DNA to check it against. Germline CDR1 is MNHEY and CDR2 is SVGAGI. There are 17 residues in the CDR3. The CDR3 loop is CASSYSTLAGLYDEQFF.

The chain recombines TRBV7-8 with TRBJ1-4; TCRdb designates TRBD1, a call that cannot be tested without DNA. CDR3 length: 15 amino acids. In germline, CDR1 is SGHVS, CDR2 FQNEAQ. The CDR3 region is CASSGKDSPNEKLFF.

The rearrangement links TRBV12-3 or TRBV12-4 to TRBJ1-1. This CDR3 contains 15 residues. The CDR3 sequence is CASSLGVSTYTEAFF.

This chain joins TRBV27 and TRBJ2-7; TCRdb's assignment of TRBD1 cannot be checked, as there is no DNA. Germline-derived CDR1 and CDR2 are MNHEY and SMNVEV (reference sequence). The CDR3 loop spans 14 amino acids. The CDR3 loop reads CASSLWTGVREQYF.

The chain couples TRBV11-2 to TRBJ2-3; TCRdb's D call, TRBD2, is unchecked because there is no DNA. Germline values: CDR1 SGHAT, CDR2 FQNNGV. There are 18 residues in the CDR3. This chain's CDR3 is CASSFPSGGAFVTDTQYF.

This chain connects TRBV2 to TRBJ2-5; the D call from TCRdb, TRBD2, cannot be confirmed without DNA. The CDR3 has 13 residues. Germline V gene sequence: CDR1 SNHLY, CDR2 FYNNEI. CDR3 in amino acids: CASSASHGETQYF.

The chain is built from TRBV4-1 and TRBJ2-2; TCRdb selects TRBD2, and the lack of DNA leaves this call unchecked. This CDR3 is built from 15 residues. In germline, CDR1 is MGHRA, CDR2 YSYEKL. CDR3 in amino acids: CASSQVRGNTGELFF.

The CDR3 protein is CSARDRKNYGYTF. The chain is built from TRBV20-1 and TRBJ1-2; there is no DNA to check the TCRdb D call of TRBD1. Germline V gene sequence: CDR1 DFQATT, CDR2 SNEGSKA (reference sequence). The CDR3 length is 13 residues.

The V gene is TRBV5-8, the J gene TRBJ1-3; TCRdb selects TRBD1, and the lack of DNA leaves this call unchecked. The CDR3 consists of 17 residues. Germline loops: CDR1 SGHTS, CDR2 YDEGEE. CDR3 sequence: CASSLERGARSGNTIYF.

This CDR3 is CATSDTGTGGTGELFF. The chain carries TRBV24-1 and TRBJ2-2; TCRdb selects TRBD1, and the lack of DNA leaves this call unchecked. Per the germline V gene, CDR1 is KGHDR and CDR2 is SFDVKD. The CDR3 loop spans 16 amino acids.

The chain recombines TRBV27 with TRBJ2-1; absent DNA, TCRdb's TRBD1 call cannot be checked. Per the germline V gene, CDR1 is MNHEY and CDR2 is SMNVEV (reference sequence). The CDR3 extends over 14 amino acids. This CDR3 reads CASSLADRYNEQFF.

The chain recombines TRBV6-5 with TRBJ2-3; TCRdb designates TRBD2, a call that cannot be tested without DNA. Germline V gene sequence: CDR1 MNHEY, CDR2 SVGAGI. The length of the CDR3 is 18 residues. This chain's CDR3 is CASSYTASSGFFGDTQYF.

The CDR3 reads CASSLSARLAKNIQYF. The rearrangement joins TRBV7-2 to TRBJ2-4. Germline loops: CDR1 SGHTA, CDR2 FQGNSA. The CDR3 sequence is 16 residues long.

The J gene is TRBJ2-2, the V gene TRBV10-3. The CDR3 loop spans 14 amino acids. Germline-derived CDR1 and CDR2 are ENHRY and SYGVKD. CDR3 in amino acids: CAISESENTGELFF.

This rearrangement joins TRBV7-2 to TRBJ2-1; as DNA is missing, the TRBD1 call by TCRdb cannot be tested. The CDR3 is made up of 13 amino acids. Per germline, CDR1 SGHTA and CDR2 FQGNSA. CDR3 loop: CASSKGGLAQNGF.

V and J are TRBV9 and TRBJ2-7. Per germline, CDR1 SGDLS and CDR2 YYNGEE. This CDR3 has 15 residues. The CDR3 is CASSVGVTFSYEQYF.

The chain recombines TRBV21-1 with TRBJ1-2; TCRdb proposes TRBD1, but this gene call is untestable without DNA. TRBV21-1 is noted as a pseudogene. The CDR3 covers 20 residues. The chain's CDR3 is CASSKAAVGTGAASNYGYTF.

The chain carries TRBV7-9 and TRBJ1-6; as DNA is missing, the TRBD1 call by TCRdb cannot be tested. This CDR3 spans 16 amino acids. In germline, CDR1 is SEHNR, CDR2 FQNEAQ (reference sequence). CDR3 in amino acids: CASSLALGRVSSPLHF.

The V and J genes are TRBV5-1 and TRBJ2-3; TCRdb names TRBD2, which stays unverified in the absence of DNA. The CDR3 runs to 16 residues. The germline V gene encodes CDR1 SGHRS and CDR2 YFSETQ. The CDR3 sequence: CASSLYTRGGRDTQYF.

The V gene is TRBV12-3 or TRBV12-4, the J gene TRBJ2-7; TCRdb selects TRBD2, and the lack of DNA leaves this call unchecked. The CDR3 is 15 residues long. CDR3 region: CASSLFGAGGYEQYF.

The chain carries TRBV6-4 and TRBJ2-1; lacking DNA, the TRBD2 call made by TCRdb goes unchecked. The CDR3 extends over 16 amino acids. CDR1 and CDR2 (germline): MRHNA, SNTAGT. CDR3 in amino acids: CASSDWKTRAYGEQFF.

The chain uses TRBV5-1 and TRBJ2-3; the TRBD2 assignment by TCRdb is unverifiable without DNA. Germline V CDR1 and CDR2: SGHRS, YFSETQ. The CDR3 runs to 16 residues. The CDR3 reads CASSLAVSGDTDTQYF. The complete variable domain, with remaining parts taken from reference TRBV5-1 and TRBJ2-3, reads KAGVTQTPRYLIKTRGQQVTLSCSPISGHRSVSWYQQTPGQGLQFLFEYFSETQRNKGNFPGRFSGRQFSNSRSEMNVSTLELGDSALYLCASSLAVSGDTDTQYFGPGTRLTVL.

The chain is built from TRBV3-1 and TRBJ2-5; TCRdb selects TRBD1, and the lack of DNA leaves this call unchecked. The CDR3 consists of 14 residues. The germline CDR1 and CDR2 sequences are LGHDT and YNNKEL (reference sequence). The CDR3 loop is CASSHPQGRETQYF.

V and J are TRBV7-2 and TRBJ2-1; the TCRdb call, TRBD2, lacks DNA for checking. Germline V gives CDR1 SGHTA, CDR2 FQGNSA. The length of the CDR3 is 13 residues. CDR3 region: CASSSLGGNEQFF.